This TCR beta chain appears in the sequencing data of a study of blood T cell repertoires in COVID-19. TCRdb's table, derived via immunoSEQ multiplex PCR, lists solely in-frame clones and lacks some. Of around 150,000 clones in the sample, over 65% are singletons; the top ten hold roughly 8.6%. This sequence originates from a man aged 60 to 69 with acute or convalescent COVID-19. Sequenced: peripheral blood.

CDR3 in amino acids: CASGSPSTDTQYF. CDR3 coding DNA: TGTGCTAGTGGTTCCCCCTCCACAGATACGCAGTATTTT. The V and J genes are TRBV12-5 and TRBJ2-3; D is unresolved. With 4 bases removed from V and 2 bases from J, the gap between germline ends came to 7 bases. Germline V CDR1 and CDR2: LGHNT, FRNRAP. The CDR3 loop spans 13 amino acids. Variable domain in full (rest from reference TRBV12-5 and TRBJ2-3): DARVTQTPRHKVTEMGQEVTMRCQPILGHNTVFWYRQTMMQGLELLAYFRNRAPLDDSGMPKDRFSAEMPDATLATLKIQPSEPRDSAVYFCASGSPSTDTQYFGPGTRLTVL.